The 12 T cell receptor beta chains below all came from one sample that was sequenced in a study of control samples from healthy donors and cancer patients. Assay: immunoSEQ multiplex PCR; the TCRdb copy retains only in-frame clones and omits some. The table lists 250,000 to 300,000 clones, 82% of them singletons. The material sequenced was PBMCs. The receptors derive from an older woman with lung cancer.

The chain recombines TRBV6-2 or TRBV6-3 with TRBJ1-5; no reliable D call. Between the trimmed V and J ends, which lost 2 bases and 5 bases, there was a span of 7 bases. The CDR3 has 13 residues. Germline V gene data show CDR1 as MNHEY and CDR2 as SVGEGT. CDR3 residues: CASSYLGDQPQHF. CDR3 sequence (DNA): TGTGCCAGCAGTTACCTCGGGGATCAGCCCCAGCATTTT.

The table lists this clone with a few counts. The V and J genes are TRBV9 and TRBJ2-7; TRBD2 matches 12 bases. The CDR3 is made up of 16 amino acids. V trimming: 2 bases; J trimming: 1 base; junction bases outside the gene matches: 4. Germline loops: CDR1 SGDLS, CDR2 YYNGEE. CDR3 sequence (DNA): TGTGCCAGCAGCGTCGGGACTAGCGGGCTGTCCTACGAGCAGTACTTC. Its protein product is CASSVGTSGLSYEQYF.

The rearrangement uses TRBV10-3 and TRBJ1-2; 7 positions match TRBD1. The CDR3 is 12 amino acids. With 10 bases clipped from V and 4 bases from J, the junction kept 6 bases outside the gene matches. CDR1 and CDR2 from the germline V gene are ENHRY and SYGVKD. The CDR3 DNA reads TGTGCCACCGGACAGGACATCTATGGCTACACCTTC. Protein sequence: CATGQDIYGYTF.

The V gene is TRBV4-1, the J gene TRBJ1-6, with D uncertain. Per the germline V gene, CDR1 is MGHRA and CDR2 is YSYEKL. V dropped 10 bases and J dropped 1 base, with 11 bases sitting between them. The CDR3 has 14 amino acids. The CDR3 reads CATTDGSYNSPLHF. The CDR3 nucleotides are TGCGCCACCACCGACGGATCCTATAATTCACCCCTCCACTTT.

The CDR3 region has the DNA TGCGCCAGCAGCTTGTGGGACAACCAAGAGACCCAGTACTTC. Its protein is CASSLWDNQETQYF. This rearrangement joins TRBV5-1 to TRBJ2-5, with D perhaps TRBD1 (6 bases). The germline V gene has CDR1 SGHRS and CDR2 YFSETQ. CDR3 size: 14 residues. V lost 1 base and J lost 0, with 7 bases in between.

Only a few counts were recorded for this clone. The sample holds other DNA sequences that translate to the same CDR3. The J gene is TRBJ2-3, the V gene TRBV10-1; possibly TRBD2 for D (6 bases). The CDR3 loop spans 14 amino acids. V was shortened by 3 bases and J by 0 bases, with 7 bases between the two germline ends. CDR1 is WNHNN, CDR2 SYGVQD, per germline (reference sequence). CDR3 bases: TGCGCCAGCAGTGACGGGGGAAGCACAGATACGCAGTATTTT. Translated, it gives CASSDGGSTDTQYF.

The CDR3 DNA follows: TGCGCCAGCAGCTTGAACGGATTTACAACTAATGAAAAACTGTTTTTT. As protein: CASSLNGFTTNEKLFF. The V and J genes are TRBV5-1 and TRBJ1-4; no reliable D call. V was cut by 1 base and J by 0 bases, with 10 bases left in between. There are 16 residues in the CDR3. Germline lookup yields CDR1 SGHRS and CDR2 YFSETQ.

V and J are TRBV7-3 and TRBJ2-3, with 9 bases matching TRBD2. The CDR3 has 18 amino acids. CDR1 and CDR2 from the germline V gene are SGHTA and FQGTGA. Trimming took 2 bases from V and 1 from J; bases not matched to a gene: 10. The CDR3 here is CASSLGSGRHRGTDTQYF. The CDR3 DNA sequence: TGTGCCAGCAGCTTAGGTAGCGGGAGACACCGGGGCACAGATACGCAGTATTTT. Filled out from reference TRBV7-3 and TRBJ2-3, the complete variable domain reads GAGVSQTPSNKVTEKGKYVELRCDPISGHTALYWYRQSLGQGPEFLIYFQGTGAADDSGLPNDRFFAVRPEGSVSTLKIQRTERGDSAVYLCASSLGSGRHRGTDTQYFGPGTRLTVL.

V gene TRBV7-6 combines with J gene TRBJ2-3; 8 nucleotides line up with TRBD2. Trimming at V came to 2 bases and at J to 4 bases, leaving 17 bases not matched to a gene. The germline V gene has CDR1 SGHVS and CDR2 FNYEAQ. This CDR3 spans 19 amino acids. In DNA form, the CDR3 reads TGTGCCAGCAGCTTACGGCCACGTGCGGGGGGAATGATAGCAGATACGCAGTATTTT. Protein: CASSLRPRAGGMIADTQYF.

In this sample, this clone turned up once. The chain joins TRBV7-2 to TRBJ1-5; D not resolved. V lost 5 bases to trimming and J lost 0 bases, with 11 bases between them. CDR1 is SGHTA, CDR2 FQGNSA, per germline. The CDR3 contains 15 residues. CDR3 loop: CASSDQWYSNQPQHF. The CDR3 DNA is TGTGCCAGCAGCGACCAGTGGTATAGCAATCAGCCCCAGCATTTT.

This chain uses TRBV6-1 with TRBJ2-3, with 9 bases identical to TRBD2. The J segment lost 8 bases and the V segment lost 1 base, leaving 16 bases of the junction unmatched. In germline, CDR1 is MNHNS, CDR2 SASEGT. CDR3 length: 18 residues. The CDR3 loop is CASSEVPSALAGIVTQYF. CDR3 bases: TGTGCCAGCAGTGAAGTCCCGTCGGCGCTAGCGGGGATAGTTACGCAGTATTTT.

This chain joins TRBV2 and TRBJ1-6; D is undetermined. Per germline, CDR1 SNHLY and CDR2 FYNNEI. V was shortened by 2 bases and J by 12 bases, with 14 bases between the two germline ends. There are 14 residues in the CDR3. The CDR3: CASSEFAGSRPLHF. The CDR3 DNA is TGTGCCAGCAGTGAATTTGCAGGCTCCAGACCCCTCCACTTT. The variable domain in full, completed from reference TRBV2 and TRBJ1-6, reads EPEVTQTPSHQVTQMGQEVILRCVPISNHLYFYWYRQILGQKVEFLVSFYNNEISEKSEIFDDQFSVERPDGSNFTLKIRSTKLEDSAMYFCASSEFAGSRPLHFGNGTRLTVT.